This TCR beta chain was captured by sequencing in a study of T cell therapy after organ transplantation. Turning to the study itself: About 80% of the ten patients were clinical responders. A median of 1.92 x 10^8 CMV-specific T cells was infused in 2 to 6 doses.

Findings of the study overall: Reconstitution after therapy seemingly combined transferred and product-undetected endogenous clonotypes.

V lost 0 bases, J lost 3 bases, and 15 bases stayed unmatched. This CDR3 contains 20 residues. Germline V gives CDR1 LGHNA, CDR2 YNFKEQ. TCRdb keeps only in-frame clones here, not all; method: immunoSEQ multiplex PCR. The table records fewer than 25,000 clones, around 82% of them present only once. Time point of the sample: 4-8 weeks after completion of therapy. Remarks on this clone: Its specificity is not known.

This chain joins TRBV4-2 and TRBJ2-3; 10 nucleotides align to TRBD2. The sequence was collected from a human patient who had received a solid organ transplant and had CMV disease. Part of the T cell pool may stem from the graft donor. The source material was CD8+ T cells from blood, sampled after autologous CMV-specific T cell therapy. The CDR3 sequence is CASSQDRAGGPRGGTDTQYF. Here the CDR3 DNA reads TGTGCCAGCAGCCAAGATAGAGCGGGAGGGCCTAGGGGAGGTACAGATACGCAGTATTTT.